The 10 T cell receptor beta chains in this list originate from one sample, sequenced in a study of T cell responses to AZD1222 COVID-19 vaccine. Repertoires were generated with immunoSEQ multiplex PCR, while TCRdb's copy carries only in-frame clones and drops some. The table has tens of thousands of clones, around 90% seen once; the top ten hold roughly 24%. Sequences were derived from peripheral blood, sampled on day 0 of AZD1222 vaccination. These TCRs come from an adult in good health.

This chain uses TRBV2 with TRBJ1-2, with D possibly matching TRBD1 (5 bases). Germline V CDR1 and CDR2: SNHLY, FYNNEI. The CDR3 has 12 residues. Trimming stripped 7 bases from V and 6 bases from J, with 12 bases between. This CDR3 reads CASKWAGNGYTF. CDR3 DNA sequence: TGTGCCAGCAAATGGGCAGGGAATGGCTACACCTTC.

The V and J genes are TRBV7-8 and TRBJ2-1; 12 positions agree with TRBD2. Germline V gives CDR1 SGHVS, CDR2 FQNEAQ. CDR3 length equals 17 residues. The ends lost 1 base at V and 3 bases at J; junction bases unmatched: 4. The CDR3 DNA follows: TGTGCCAGCAGCTTAGGGACTAGCGGGACCTTCTACAATGAGCAGTTCTTC. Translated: CASSLGTSGTFYNEQFF.

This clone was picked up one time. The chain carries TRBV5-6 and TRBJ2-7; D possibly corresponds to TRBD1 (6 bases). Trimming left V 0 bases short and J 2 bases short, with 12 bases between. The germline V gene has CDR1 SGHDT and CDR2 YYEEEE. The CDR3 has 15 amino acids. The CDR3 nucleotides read TGTGCCAGCAGCTTGGGAAACAGGGCCGCCTACGAGCAGTACTTC. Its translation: CASSLGNRAAYEQYF.

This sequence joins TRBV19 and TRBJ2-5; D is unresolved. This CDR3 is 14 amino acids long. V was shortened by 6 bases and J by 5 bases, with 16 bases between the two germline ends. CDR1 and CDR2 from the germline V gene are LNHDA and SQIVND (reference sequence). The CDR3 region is CASSDTVTIETQYF. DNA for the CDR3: TGTGCCAGTAGCGACACTGTAACCATCGAGACCCAGTACTTC.

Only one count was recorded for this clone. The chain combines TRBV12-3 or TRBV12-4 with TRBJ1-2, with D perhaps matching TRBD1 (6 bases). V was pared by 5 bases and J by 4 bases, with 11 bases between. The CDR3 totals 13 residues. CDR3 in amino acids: CASSEQGIYGYTF. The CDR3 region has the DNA TGTGCCAGCAGTGAACAGGGTATCTATGGCTACACCTTC.

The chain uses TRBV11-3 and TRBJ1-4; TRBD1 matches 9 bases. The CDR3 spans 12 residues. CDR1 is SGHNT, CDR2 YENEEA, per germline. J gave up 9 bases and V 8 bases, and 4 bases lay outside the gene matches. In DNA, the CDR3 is TGTGCCAGCGGAGGGACAGGGCAAAAACTGTTTTTT. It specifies CASGGTGQKLFF.

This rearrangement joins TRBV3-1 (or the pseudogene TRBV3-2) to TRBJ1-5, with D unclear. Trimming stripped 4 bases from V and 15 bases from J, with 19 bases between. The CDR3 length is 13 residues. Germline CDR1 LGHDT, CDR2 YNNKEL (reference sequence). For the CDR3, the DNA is TGTGCCAGCAGCCGTACAACCGGGTCCGGTTTGCATTTT. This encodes CASSRTTGSGLHF.

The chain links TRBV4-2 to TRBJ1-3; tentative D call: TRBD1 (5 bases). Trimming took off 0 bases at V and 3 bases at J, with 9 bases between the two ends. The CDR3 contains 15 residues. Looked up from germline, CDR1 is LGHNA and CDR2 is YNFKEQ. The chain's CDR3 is CASSQDWGYGNTIYF. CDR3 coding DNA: TGTGCCAGCAGCCAAGATTGGGGGTATGGAAACACCATATATTTT.

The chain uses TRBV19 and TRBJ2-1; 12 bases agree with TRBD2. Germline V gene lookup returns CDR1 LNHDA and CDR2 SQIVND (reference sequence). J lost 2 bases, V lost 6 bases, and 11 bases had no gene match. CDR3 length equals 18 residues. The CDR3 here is CASSVELAGGGTYNEQFF. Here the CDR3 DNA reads TGTGCCAGTAGCGTAGAACTAGCGGGAGGAGGGACCTACAATGAGCAGTTCTTC.

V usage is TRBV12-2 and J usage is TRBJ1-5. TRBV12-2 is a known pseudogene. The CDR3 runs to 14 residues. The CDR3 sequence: CASRLGPLGQPQHF. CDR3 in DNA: TGTGCAAGTCGCTTAGGCCCGTTAGGTCAGCCCCAGCATTTT.